This TCR beta chain emerged from a study of technical replicates of blood from a few donors. Germline CDR1 reads SGHVS; CDR2 reads FNYEAQ. The CDR3 consists of 15 residues. Between the trimmed V and J ends, which lost 3 bases and 4 bases, there was a span of 16 bases. Sequencing was performed with immunoSEQ multiplex PCR; in TCRdb, only in-frame clones are kept and a portion is missing. The sample lists some 66,000 clones, about 98% occurring once. The receptor comes from a human donor in good health. The genes are TRBV7-6 and TRBJ2-7; D perhaps matches TRBD2 (6 bases). Input material: T cells isolated from PBMCs. In DNA, the CDR3 is TGTGCCAGCAGCTTGCGTGGGGGGATTGGTTACGAGCAGTACTTC. It specifies CASSLRGGIGYEQYF.